The 22 T cell receptor beta chains below come from one sample, sequenced in a study of cytomegalovirus exposure and HLA in healthy donors. A multiplex PCR was run with 60 Vbeta primers and 13 Jbeta primers. Sequencing was performed with immunoSEQ multiplex PCR; in TCRdb, only in-frame clones are kept and a portion is missing. The table lists 190,000 or so clones, around three quarters of them singletons. The sample taken for sequencing was PBMCs. The receptor source for this set is a boy aged 10-17 years in good health and CMV-seronegative.

This chain connects TRBV5-8 to TRBJ2-1; no reliable D call. CDR3 length equals 14 residues. V was pared by 1 base and J by 3 bases, with 8 bases between. Germline V gene data show CDR1 as SGHTS and CDR2 as YDEGEE. CDR3 amino acids: CASSLLASYNEQFF. The CDR3 DNA reads as TGTGCCAGCAGCTTGCTTGCCAGCTACAATGAGCAGTTCTTC.

Comments on this clone: The sample carries other DNA sequences with the same CDR3. The rearrangement uses TRBV9 and TRBJ1-4, with 10 bases lining up with TRBD1. CDR1 and CDR2 from the germline V gene are SGDLS and YYNGEE. The CDR3 length is 15 residues. The V and J ends lost 4 bases and 7 bases, in that order; junction bases with no gene match: 7. In nucleotides, the CDR3 is TGTGCCAGCAGCCCGCGGACAGGGGGAGGTGAAAAACTGTTTTTT. This gives the protein CASSPRTGGGEKLFF.

V and J are TRBV28 and TRBJ1-4; 7 positions agree with TRBD1. This CDR3 contains 18 residues. Germline CDR1 MDHEN, CDR2 SYDVKM. V was pared by 5 bases and J by 3 bases, with 15 bases of the junction left unmatched. The chain's CDR3 is CASSPVGTGEFANEKLFF. CDR3 bases: TGTGCCAGCAGTCCCGTAGGAACAGGGGAGTTTGCTAATGAAAAACTGTTTTTT. The full variable domain, completed using reference TRBV28 and TRBJ1-4, is DVKVTQSSRYLVKRTGEKVFLECVQDMDHENMFWYRQDPGLGLRLIYFSYDVKMKEKGDIPEGYSVSREKKERFSLILESASTNQTSMYLCASSPVGTGEFANEKLFFGSGTQLSVL.

The chain has TRBV30 and TRBJ1-4; possible D gene TRBD1, 6 bases. Germline V CDR1 and CDR2: GTSNPN, SVGIG (reference sequence). Trimming cost V 2 bases and J 8 bases, with 12 bases left between them. There are 13 residues in the CDR3. The CDR3 here is CAWSQGREEKLFF. The CDR3 bases are TGTGCCTGGAGTCAGGGGAGAGAAGAAAAACTGTTTTTT.

In nucleotides, the CDR3 is TGTGCCTGGAGTGCCGACAGGGTCGGGGCCAACGTCCTGACTTTC. Protein product: CAWSADRVGANVLTF. The chain combines TRBV30 with TRBJ2-6, with 7 bases lining up with TRBD1. The CDR3 length is 15 residues. Germline assignment: CDR1 GTSNPN and CDR2 SVGIG (reference sequence). Trimming removed 1 base from V and 4 bases from J; junction bases left unmatched: 4. Full variable domain (rest looked up from reference TRBV30 and TRBJ2-6): SQTIHQWPATLVQPVGSPLSLECTVEGTSNPNLYWYRQAAGRGLQLLFYSVGIGQISSEVPQNLSASRPQDRQFILSSKKLLLSDSGFYLCAWSADRVGANVLTFGAGSRLTVL.

The chain combines TRBV6-5 with TRBJ1-2; D is unresolved. Trimming left V 6 bases short and J 7 bases short, with 21 bases between. CDR3 length: 15 amino acids. Per the germline V gene, CDR1 is MNHEY and CDR2 is SVGAGI. CDR3 in amino acids: CASSSVVRGSAGYTF. The CDR3, as DNA: TGTGCCAGCAGCAGCGTGGTTCGGGGATCGGCTGGCTACACCTTC.

V and J are TRBV21-1 and TRBJ1-5. TRBV21-1 is shown as a pseudogene. The length of the CDR3 is 13 residues. CDR3 sequence reads: CASRREGVRPQHF. CDR3 nucleotides: TGTGCCAGCAGACGGGAGGGAGTTCGGCCCCAGCATTTT.

This clone occurred a few times. The chain links TRBV11-2 to TRBJ2-5; 7 bases are shared with TRBD2. This CDR3 spans 11 amino acids. Germline CDR1 SGHAT, CDR2 FQNNGV. V lost 4 bases and J lost 7; bases outside the gene matches: 0. Here the CDR3 DNA reads TGTGCCAGCAGCTCTAGCGGGACCCAGTACTTC. Residues: CASSSSGTQYF.

The chain combines TRBV2 with TRBJ1-1, with 12 bases fitting TRBD1. Trimming removed 3 bases from V and 7 bases from J; junction bases left unmatched: 9. The CDR3 spans 16 residues. Germline-derived CDR1 and CDR2 are SNHLY and FYNNEI. The CDR3 here is CASSDRGQGAAYEAFF. The DNA of the CDR3 is TGTGCCAGCAGTGATCGGGGACAGGGGGCAGCATATGAAGCTTTCTTT.

The chain couples TRBV14 to TRBJ2-7; a weak D match, TRBD1 (6 bases). The germline CDR1 and CDR2 sequences are SGHDN and FVKESK. This CDR3 contains 13 residues. The V end lost 5 bases, the J end lost 5 bases, and 13 bases lay between the germline ends. The CDR3 loop reads CASSYLRQDEQYF. The CDR3 DNA reads TGTGCCAGCAGCTACCTGCGACAGGACGAGCAGTACTTC.

The chain recombines TRBV27 with TRBJ2-1; D is possibly TRBD1 (9 bases). The CDR3 covers 17 residues. From germline, CDR1 is MNHEY and CDR2 SMNVEV (reference sequence). The V end was cut by 7 bases, the J end by 7 bases, with 26 bases between. DNA of the CDR3: TGTGCCAGCACCCACAATCGGGGGGGGACAGGGTTGAATGAGCAGTTCTTC. This codes for CASTHNRGGTGLNEQFF.

This clone was picked up a small number of times. CDR3 nucleotide sequence: TGTGCCAGCAGCGCCTTCCAACAGGGTAGGACGAACTATGGCTACACCTTC. This translates into CASSAFQQGRTNYGYTF. The rearrangement uses TRBV9 and TRBJ1-2; D possibly corresponds to TRBD1 (6 bases). Germline V gene data show CDR1 as SGDLS and CDR2 as YYNGEE. Trimming took 3 bases from V and 2 from J, leaving 20 bases between them. This CDR3 is built from 17 residues.

The chain is built from TRBV11-2 and TRBJ2-7, with 8 bases fitting TRBD1. V lost 0 bases and J lost 8; bases outside the gene matches: 6. The germline V gene has CDR1 SGHAT and CDR2 FQNNGV. The CDR3 has 14 amino acids. The CDR3 spells CASSLERQGAKQYF. CDR3 bases: TGTGCCAGCAGCTTAGAGAGGCAGGGGGCCAAGCAGTACTTC.

The chain employs TRBV19 and TRBJ1-2; 7 nucleotides agree with TRBD1. There are 16 residues in the CDR3. With V trimmed by 5 bases and J by 3 bases, 12 bases remained unmatched. Germline lookup yields CDR1 LNHDA and CDR2 SQIVND (reference sequence). CDR3 bases: TGTGCCAGTAGTGGGGTGGGGACAGAGAAACACTATGGCTACACCTTC. Its translation is CASSGVGTEKHYGYTF.

The genes are TRBV6-5 and TRBJ1-2; 9 bases align to TRBD1. V lost 6 bases, J lost 8 bases, and 7 bases stayed unmatched. Per the germline V gene, CDR1 is MNHEY and CDR2 is SVGAGI. The CDR3 is made up of 13 amino acids. The CDR3 DNA is TGTGCCAGCAGAGGGGACAGGGTTCAGGGCTACACCTTC. It yields the protein CASRGDRVQGYTF.

In its sample, this clone was seen a few times. This sequence joins TRBV7-9 and TRBJ1-6; the D is unclear. The germline V gene has CDR1 SEHNR and CDR2 FQNEAQ (reference sequence). Trimming cost V 3 bases and J 6 bases, with 15 bases left between them. This CDR3 is built from 16 residues. The CDR3 sequence: CASSFPEGPVNSPLHF. DNA for the CDR3: TGTGCCAGCAGCTTCCCAGAGGGCCCAGTTAATTCACCCCTCCACTTT.

This sequence joins TRBV27 and TRBJ2-1, with a tentative D call TRBD1 (5 bases). The CDR3 spans 14 residues. Germline V gene lookup returns CDR1 MNHEY and CDR2 SMNVEV (reference sequence). Trimming removed 6 bases from V and 6 bases from J, with 15 bases in between. The CDR3 DNA sequence: TGTGCCAGCAGAAGTGGACACTCAGTCAATGAGCAGTTCTTC. Its translation: CASRSGHSVNEQFF.

This sequence joins TRBV18 and TRBJ2-2; a weak D match, TRBD1 (6 bases). The CDR3 extends over 17 amino acids. Deletions cut 1 base from V and 1 base from J, with 13 bases between. CDR1 KGHSH and CDR2 LQKENI come from the germline V gene. The CDR3 here is CASSPQSARGNTGELFF. Here the CDR3 DNA reads TGTGCCAGCTCACCACAATCTGCCAGGGGGAACACCGGGGAGCTGTTTTTT. The variable domain in full, with the rest retrieved from reference TRBV18 and TRBJ2-2, is NAGVMQNPRHLVRRRGQEARLRCSPMKGHSHVYWYRQLPEEGLKFMVYLQKENIIDESGMPKERFSAEFPKEGPSILRIQQVVRGDSAAYFCASSPQSARGNTGELFFGEGSRLTVL.

This clone was seen just once. The chain has TRBV4-2 and TRBJ1-4, with D possibly matching TRBD1 (6 bases). V was clipped by 4 bases and J by 11 bases, with 11 bases between them. The germline gives CDR1 LGHNA, CDR2 YNFKEQ. The CDR3 extends over 12 amino acids. CDR3: CASSPTGTKLFF. CDR3 coding DNA: TGTGCCAGCAGCCCTACAGGGACGAAACTGTTTTTT.

This clone is termed medium-sized. V is TRBV19 and J is TRBJ2-7, with D tentatively TRBD2 (6 bases). The germline CDR1 and CDR2 sequences are LNHDA and SQIVND (reference sequence). Trimming cost V 0 bases and J 3 bases, with 6 bases left between them. The CDR3 consists of 13 residues. The chain's CDR3 is CASSIEEGYEQYF. As DNA, the CDR3 is TGTGCCAGTAGTATAGAGGAGGGCTACGAGCAGTACTTC.

The chain links TRBV4-2 to TRBJ1-4; tentatively, D is TRBD1 (5 bases). CDR1 LGHNA and CDR2 YNFKEQ come from the germline V gene. The V gene lost 4 bases and the J gene lost 5 bases, with 14 bases spanning the gap. This CDR3 has 15 residues. The CDR3 nucleotides are TGTGCCAGCAGCCCTTTACAGGAGCTAAATGAAAAACTGTTTTTT. This translates into CASSPLQELNEKLFF.

Only one count was recorded for this clone. The chain couples TRBV30 to TRBJ1-4; 7 bases agree with TRBD1. Trimming cost V 2 bases and J 7 bases; bases outside gene matches: 7. Per germline, CDR1 GTSNPN and CDR2 SVGIG (reference sequence). CDR3 length equals 14 residues. The CDR3 nucleotides read TGTGCCTGGAGTAGGGGGCGGTGGGCTGAAAAACTGTTTTTT. Protein product: CAWSRGRWAEKLFF.